Below are 5 T cell receptor beta chains sequenced from a single sample in a study of shared clonotypes between healthy human individuals. Data came from immunoSEQ multiplex PCR; TCRdb stores just in-frame clones and leaves some out. The profile shows a few million clones, 90% to 95% of them singletons. The sequencing sample was made of naive CD4+ T cells from PBMCs. Sample subset: CD45RA+ positively selected. These receptors were taken from a young man in good health. Some clones in this sample may be carry-over from other donors' samples.

This chain links TRBV27 with TRBJ1-1, with 10 bases lining up with TRBD1. The CDR3 has 17 amino acids. The germline V gene has CDR1 MNHEY and CDR2 SMNVEV (reference sequence). The junction had 12 bases not matched to a gene; V was cut back by 2 bases and J by 6 bases. The CDR3 here is CASSLVGGGQGSPEAFF. CDR3 nucleotides: TGTGCCAGCAGTTTAGTCGGTGGGGGACAGGGGTCCCCTGAAGCTTTCTTT.

This chain joins TRBV5-1 and TRBJ2-7; the D is unclear. Germline V gene sequence: CDR1 SGHRS, CDR2 YFSETQ. The CDR3 has 14 residues. V was cut by 0 bases and J by 4 bases, with 11 bases left in between. CDR3 loop: CASSLEDKGYEQYF. The CDR3 nucleotides read TGCGCCAGCAGCTTGGAGGATAAAGGGTACGAGCAGTACTTC.

The chain employs TRBV5-1 and TRBJ1-1, with a weak D call TRBD1 (6 bases). The CDR3 totals 14 residues. Trimming pared 0 bases from V and 5 bases from J, leaving 11 bases between. In germline, CDR1 is SGHRS, CDR2 YFSETQ. The CDR3 spells CASSLVGGTTEAFF. The CDR3 DNA reads TGCGCCAGCAGCTTGGTAGGGGGAACAACTGAAGCTTTCTTT.

The chain combines TRBV28 with TRBJ1-1, with 10 bases aligning to TRBD1. CDR1 and CDR2 (germline): MDHEN, SYDVKM. The V and J ends lost 2 bases and 9 bases, in that order; junction bases with no gene match: 9. This CDR3 contains 15 residues. The CDR3 bases are TGTGCCAGCAGTTTAACCCGCGGGACAGGGGAGAAAGCTTTCTTT. Its protein is CASSLTRGTGEKAFF.

The chain joins TRBV29-1 to TRBJ1-1, with 7 bases aligning to TRBD1. The CDR3 consists of 13 residues. Germline V gene lookup returns CDR1 SQVTM and CDR2 ANQGSEA. Trimming took 4 bases from V and 7 from J; bases not matched to a gene: 9. The CDR3 sequence: CSVVLPHRGEAFF. CDR3 in DNA: TGCAGCGTTGTATTGCCGCACAGGGGTGAAGCTTTCTTT.